These 31 T cell receptor beta chains were all obtained from the same sample, sequenced in a study of CD8+CD57+ T cells in acquired aplastic anemia. CDR3 and TCR beta VDJ profiling relied on genomic DNA as the template. Each CDR3 protein gets one entry after TCRdb re-called the reads with MiXCR. Of 300,000 or so distinct CDR3 sequences listed, about 50% are singletons. All sequencing subjects had displayed CD8+CD57+ cell expansion on flow cytometry. The sample was sorted CD4+, CD8+, or CD8+CD57+ T cells (not recorded which) from PBMCs. These receptors were taken from a human donor with aplastic anemia.

This clonotype occurred a few times. The V call is TRBV5-4, the J call TRBJ2-5, with 14 bases fitting TRBD2. Germline CDR1 is SGHNT and CDR2 is YYREEE (reference sequence). The length of the CDR3 is 18 residues. J gave up 1 base and V 0 bases, and 5 bases lay outside the gene matches. In DNA form, the CDR3 reads TGTGCCAGCAGCTTGGGTGGACTAGCGGGGGGCACCCAAGAGACCCAGTACTTC. This encodes CASSLGGLAGGTQETQYF.

This clonotype was counted many times. The chain combines TRBV12-3 or TRBV12-4 with TRBJ2-7; D call uncertain. V shed 3 bases and J shed 7 bases, with 13 bases lying between them. This CDR3 is 13 amino acids long. The CDR3 region is CASSFRQAEEQYF. The CDR3 DNA reads as TGTGCCAGCAGTTTCCGGCAGGCGGAGGAGCAGTACTTC.

Note on this clonotype: The junction shows a germline mismatch at one end, possibly a read error. The gene calls are TRBV7-3 and TRBJ1-1; 7 nucleotides align to TRBD1. Germline V gene lookup returns CDR1 SGHTA and CDR2 FQGTGA. The CDR3 contains 15 residues. Here the CDR3 DNA reads TGTGCCAGCAGTTTAAGATTGACAGGGTTCACTGAAGCTTTCTTT. Its protein product is CASSLRLTGFTEAFF.

The V and J genes are TRBV7-8 and TRBJ2-1, with D tentatively TRBD2 (6 bases). The CDR3 totals 16 residues. Looked up from germline, CDR1 is SGHVS and CDR2 is FQNEAQ. The V end lost 1 base, the J end lost 0 bases, and 10 bases lay between the germline ends. CDR3 coding DNA: TGTGCCAGCAGCTTAGTTGGGGGGAGCTCCTACAATGAGCAGTTCTTC. As protein: CASSLVGGSSYNEQFF.

This chain connects TRBV19 to TRBJ2-7; the match to TRBD1 covers 10 bases. Germline CDR1 and CDR2: LNHDA and SQIVND (reference sequence). Unmatched junction bases numbered 6, after V lost 7 bases and J lost 3 bases. The CDR3 length is 14 residues. CDR3 bases: TGTGCCAGTAAATCGGGACAGGGGATCTACGAGCAGTACTTC. Translated: CASKSGQGIYEQYF.

This clonotype came up many times. This chain uses TRBV6-1 with TRBJ1-2; D possibly corresponds to TRBD1 (5 bases). V was pared by 0 bases and J by 7 bases, with 9 bases between. The germline CDR1 and CDR2 sequences are MNHNS and SASEGT. The CDR3 is 13 residues long. CDR3: CASSEAGRFGYTF. The CDR3 DNA is TGTGCCAGCAGTGAAGCGGGACGGTTTGGCTACACCTTC.

The chain joins TRBV2 to TRBJ1-2; 7 bases map to TRBD1. This CDR3 region has 14 residues. Unmatched junction bases numbered 7, after V lost 6 bases and J lost 3 bases. In germline, CDR1 is SNHLY, CDR2 FYNNEI. For the CDR3, the DNA is TGTGCCAGCAGGCCAACAGGGGTCGACTATGGCTACACCTTC. Protein sequence: CASRPTGVDYGYTF.

The chain links TRBV5-1 to TRBJ2-1; the D gene is possibly TRBD1 (6 bases). This CDR3 contains 20 residues. Germline V gene data show CDR1 as SGHRS and CDR2 as YFSETQ. V lost 0 bases, J lost 3 bases, and 25 bases lay in between. The DNA for the CDR3 is TGCGCCAGCAGCTTGGACGTAGGCAGGGGCCCTTCGGACAACTACAATGAGCAGTTCTTC. Its translation is CASSLDVGRGPSDNYNEQFF.

This chain uses TRBV7-2 with TRBJ2-1; D possibly corresponds to TRBD2 (6 bases). There are 14 residues in the CDR3. Germline loops: CDR1 SGHTA, CDR2 FQGNSA. V lost 4 bases, J lost 8 bases, and 15 bases lay in between. CDR3 protein: CASSSMTRVDEQFF. The CDR3 nucleotides read TGTGCCAGCAGCTCGATGACTAGGGTCGATGAGCAGTTCTTC. Full variable domain (rest looked up from reference TRBV7-2 and TRBJ2-1): GAGVSQSPSNKVTEKGKDVELRCDPISGHTALYWYRQSLGQGLEFLIYFQGNSAPDKSGLPSDRFSAERTGGSVSTLTIQRTQQEDSAVYLCASSSMTRVDEQFFGPGTRLTVL.

This clonotype was seen a handful of times. This chain connects TRBV24-1 to TRBJ2-3; tentative D call: TRBD1 (6 bases). The germline V gene has CDR1 KGHDR and CDR2 SFDVKD. The CDR3 runs 14 residues. Deletions cut 5 bases from V and 2 bases from J, with 10 bases between. The CDR3 DNA reads as TGTGCCACCAGTGCCCGGACAGACACAGATACGCAGTATTTT. It specifies CATSARTDTDTQYF.

This clonotype was detected many times. The V and J genes are TRBV4-2 and TRBJ1-1; D is perhaps TRBD1 (6 bases). The CDR3 spans 16 residues. The germline CDR1 and CDR2 sequences are LGHNA and YNFKEQ. Trimming removed 0 bases from V and 10 bases from J, with 21 bases in between. CDR3 sequence reads: CASSQEGSLGQGTAFF. Written as DNA, the CDR3 is TGTGCCAGCAGCCAAGAGGGGAGCTTGGGGCAGGGGACAGCTTTCTTT.

This clonotype was picked up many times. The chain joins TRBV7-6 to TRBJ2-5; D may be TRBD2 (6 bases). Germline assignment: CDR1 SGHVS and CDR2 FNYEAQ. V lost 4 bases, J lost 1 base, and 22 bases lay in between. The CDR3 is made up of 18 amino acids. CDR3 sequence reads: CASSSFPGVRRSQETQYF. The CDR3 DNA follows: TGTGCCAGCAGCTCCTTTCCGGGGGTAAGGCGGTCCCAAGAGACCCAGTACTTC.

Of note for this clonotype: A much larger clone lies a single base off, so this may be a read error. The chain has TRBV7-3 and TRBJ2-1, with 8 positions matching TRBD2. The germline V gene has CDR1 SGHTA and CDR2 FQGTGA. The CDR3 runs to 18 residues. In nucleotides, the CDR3 is TGTGCCAGCAGCCCTACCGCCAGCGGGAGTGGGTCCTACAATCAGCAGTTCTTC. Translating gives CASSPTASGSGSYNQQFF. Complete variable domain (other parts from reference TRBV7-3 and TRBJ2-1): GAGVSQTPSNKVTEKGKYVELRCDPISGHTALYWYRQSLGQGPEFLIYFQGTGAADDSGLPNDRFFAVRPEGSVSTLKIQRTERGDSAVYLCASSPTASGSGSYNQQFFGPGTRLTVL.

In this sample, this clonotype turned up many times. V and J are TRBV6-5 and TRBJ2-7, with TRBD1 matching over 7 bases. CDR1 and CDR2 (germline): MNHEY, SVGAGI. The CDR3 is made up of 15 amino acids. J was trimmed by 6 bases and V by 6 bases; bases with no gene match: 14. This CDR3 reads CASSPAAGGISEQYF. The CDR3, as DNA: TGTGCCAGCAGCCCAGCGGCAGGGGGAATTAGCGAGCAGTACTTC.

The V gene is TRBV29-1, the J gene TRBJ1-1, with a weak D call TRBD1 (5 bases). V was trimmed by 7 bases and J by 1 base, leaving 10 bases between them. This CDR3 region has 12 residues. Germline V gene data show CDR1 as SQVTM and CDR2 as ANQGSEA. In DNA, the CDR3 is TGCAGCGGAGGTACAGGGAACACTGAAGCTTTCTTT. This encodes CSGGTGNTEAFF.

The chain joins TRBV24-1 to TRBJ1-5; D perhaps matches TRBD1 (5 bases). CDR1 is KGHDR and CDR2 is SFDVKD in the germline V gene. The CDR3 has 14 amino acids. Trimming shortened V by 3 bases and J by 5 bases, and 10 bases separated the two germline ends. Here the CDR3 DNA reads TGTGCCACCAGTGATGTGGAAGGGGATCAGCCCCAGCATTTT. This encodes CATSDVEGDQPQHF.

The chain's CDR3 is CASSVAPTRQGDGYTF. The CDR3 DNA is TGTGCCAGCAGCGTAGCTCCCACTCGGCAGGGCGATGGCTACACCTTC. This sequence joins TRBV9 and TRBJ1-2; possibly TRBD1 for D (5 bases). This CDR3 is built from 16 residues. V was shortened by 0 bases and J by 6 bases, with 18 bases between the two germline ends. Germline CDR1 is SGDLS and CDR2 is YYNGEE.

This clonotype was counted ten times or more. The chain links TRBV12-3 or TRBV12-4 to TRBJ2-5, with no clear D. Trimming removed 2 bases at V and 2 bases at J, with 6 bases between. The CDR3 has 13 residues. The DNA of the CDR3 is TGTGCCAGCAGTTTATTGAATCAAGAGACCCAGTACTTC. This codes for CASSLLNQETQYF.

Concerning this clonotype itself: One end of the junction varies from germline; a read error may be responsible. V and J are TRBV10-3 and TRBJ2-3, with D hard to call. The germline V gene has CDR1 ENHRY and CDR2 SYGVKD. This CDR3 spans 16 amino acids. The CDR3 DNA reads as TGTGCCAGCAGTGAAAGGCCAGGAGCTAGCACAGATACGCAGTATTTT. Its protein is CASSERPGASTDTQYF.

This clonotype was counted many times. The chain uses TRBV10-1 and TRBJ1-1, with D hard to call. V was trimmed by 3 bases and J by 7 bases, leaving 15 bases between them. The CDR3 has 14 residues. Germline CDR1 reads WNHNN; CDR2 reads SYGVQD (reference sequence). The CDR3 DNA follows: TGCGCCAGCAGTGATACCACGACACGCGGTGAAGCTTTCTTT. Translation: CASSDTTTRGEAFF.

The chain uses TRBV9 and TRBJ1-2; tentatively, D is TRBD1 (5 bases). The CDR3 is 13 residues long. Trimming left V 2 bases short and J 3 bases short, with 8 bases between. Germline CDR1 SGDLS, CDR2 YYNGEE. CDR3 coding DNA: TGTGCCAGCAGCGTCCGGGACGACTATGGCTACACCTTC. This encodes CASSVRDDYGYTF. Filled out from reference TRBV9 and TRBJ1-2, the complete variable domain reads DSGVTQTPKHLITATGQRVTLRCSPRSGDLSVYWYQQSLDQGLQFLIQYYNGEERAKGNILERFSAQQFPDLHSELNLSSLELGDSALYFCASSVRDDYGYTFGSGTRLTVV.

With respect to this clonotype: A read error may produce the germline difference seen at one junction end. V and J are TRBV5-1 and TRBJ2-3; 12 bases are shared with TRBD2. Germline loops: CDR1 SGHRS, CDR2 YFSETQ. The CDR3 sequence is 18 residues long. CDR3 loop: CASSSKTSGSVSTDTQYF. The CDR3, as DNA: TGTGCCAGCAGCTCGAAGACTAGCGGGAGCGTTAGCACAGATACGCAGTATTTT.

This chain joins TRBV10-2 and TRBJ1-1; 8 bases are shared with TRBD1. Germline CDR1 is WSHSY and CDR2 is SAAADI. CDR3 size: 15 residues. The V gene end was trimmed by 2 bases and the J gene end by 6 bases; junction bases not matched to a gene: 8. CDR3 sequence: CASSEASGGFAEAFF. The CDR3 DNA is TGCGCCAGCAGTGAGGCCTCAGGGGGCTTCGCTGAAGCTTTCTTT.

J is TRBJ1-1 and V is TRBV7-3; D possibly corresponds to TRBD1 (6 bases). In germline, CDR1 is SGHTA, CDR2 FQGTGA. V was shortened by 5 bases and J by 10 bases, with 17 bases between the two germline ends. CDR3 size: 13 residues. The CDR3 DNA sequence: TGTGCCAGCAGCCGGACCCAGGGGTTACCAGCTTTCTTT. Its protein is CASSRTQGLPAFF.

This clonotype was observed at least ten times. The V call is TRBV27, the J call TRBJ2-7; perhaps TRBD1 as D (6 bases). Per the germline V gene, CDR1 is MNHEY and CDR2 is SMNVEV (reference sequence). Trimming removed 0 bases at V and 5 bases at J, with 14 bases between. CDR3 length: 15 amino acids. In DNA form, the CDR3 reads TGTGCCAGCAGTTTATCTACACAGGGTGGGCACGAGCAGTACTTC. Translation: CASSLSTQGGHEQYF.

Note on this clonotype: This may arise from a read error, as a much more abundant clone is one base away. This chain joins TRBV19 and TRBJ1-1, with 9 bases lining up with TRBD1. The CDR3 covers 15 residues. From germline, CDR1 is LNHDA and CDR2 SQIVND (reference sequence). CDR3: CASSLSGTGNTEVFF. In nucleotides, the CDR3 is TGTGCCAGTTCCCTATCCGGGACAGGGAACACTGAAGTTTTCTTT.

V is TRBV2 and J is TRBJ2-3; D might be TRBD2 (5 bases). CDR3 length: 14 amino acids. Trimming removed 7 bases from V and 6 bases from J, with 17 bases in between. The germline CDR1 and CDR2 sequences are SNHLY and FYNNEI. DNA of the CDR3: TGTGCCAGCACGAGGGAGCTCTTGGGTGATACGCAGTATTTT. Translation: CASTRELLGDTQYF. Full variable domain (rest looked up from reference TRBV2 and TRBJ2-3): EPEVTQTPSHQVTQMGQEVILRCVPISNHLYFYWYRQILGQKVEFLVSFYNNEISEKSEIFDDQFSVERPDGSNFTLKIRSTKLEDSAMYFCASTRELLGDTQYFGPGTRLTVL.

The chain is built from TRBV19 and TRBJ1-5, with no clear D. Germline assignment: CDR1 LNHDA and CDR2 SQIVND (reference sequence). The V end lost 1 base, the J end lost 4 bases, and 5 bases lay between the germline ends. This CDR3 has 13 amino acids. CDR3 loop: CASSIAGNQPQHF. CDR3 DNA: TGTGCCAGTAGTATAGCTGGAAATCAGCCCCAGCATTTT.

This chain uses TRBV24-1 with TRBJ2-2, with 10 bases that match TRBD2. This CDR3 contains 15 residues. The germline V gene encodes CDR1 KGHDR and CDR2 SFDVKD. Trimming at V came to 5 bases and at J to 5 bases, leaving 4 bases not matched to a gene. CDR3 nucleotide sequence: TGTGCCACCAGTGCAGCGGGGGGGCGGACCGGGGAGCTGTTTTTT. Amino acid sequence: CATSAAGGRTGELFF.

The chain links TRBV20-1 to TRBJ2-3; D is ambiguous. Trimming pared 1 base from V and 4 bases from J, leaving 6 bases between. Germline CDR1 DFQATT, CDR2 SNEGSKA (reference sequence). The CDR3 loop spans 12 amino acids. CDR3 sequence: CSARGRADTQYF. The CDR3 region has the DNA TGCAGTGCTAGAGGCAGAGCAGATACGCAGTATTTT.

This clonotype was observed at least ten times. The CDR3 is CASSQDGTGLYGYTF. In DNA form, the CDR3 reads TGTGCCAGCAGCCAAGACGGGACAGGACTCTATGGCTACACCTTC. V and J are TRBV3-1 and TRBJ1-2, with 8 positions matching TRBD1. In germline, CDR1 is LGHDT, CDR2 YNNKEL (reference sequence). CDR3 length: 15 amino acids. With V trimmed by 0 bases and J by 4 bases, 4 bases remained unmatched.